The clone carrying this T cell receptor (beta chain) was observed many times. Researchers tagged individual cDNA molecules with unique molecular identifiers. TCRdb used MiXCR to reprocess the 5' RACE reads, holding one entry per CDR3 protein. This table has around 60,000 distinct CDR3 sequences, about an eighth appearing once. These data belong to a study of early T cells in non-severe SARS-CoV-2 infection. Germline CDR1 reads MNHNS; CDR2 reads SASEGT. V was pared by 4 bases and J by 0 bases, with 3 bases of the junction left unmatched. This CDR3 is 15 amino acids long. V gene TRBV6-1 combines with J gene TRBJ2-1, with 7 positions matching TRBD1. The sequence derives from an adult who was a healthcare worker with PCR-confirmed SARS-CoV-2 infection or an uninfected control (not recorded which). Sample: whole blood. Here the CDR3 reads CASSADRSSYNEQFF. The CDR3 bases are TGTGCCAGCAGTGCGGACAGGAGCTCCTACAATGAGCAGTTCTTC.